One sample yielded the 10 T cell receptor beta chains listed below, sequenced in a study of T cell changes during pregnancy in multiple sclerosis. Assay used: immunoSEQ multiplex PCR; TCRdb lists only in-frame clones, some missing. Of tens of thousands of clones listed, approximately 94% are singletons. Source: CD4+ T cells from peripheral blood mononuclear cells, taken after pregnancy. The receptor set was obtained from a female donor with multiple sclerosis, enrolled in a pregnancy study.

This clone was observed a single time. The J gene is TRBJ1-1, the V gene TRBV7-2; TRBD1 agrees at 8 bases. The CDR3 extends over 15 amino acids. CDR1 is SGHTA and CDR2 is FQGNSA in the germline V gene. J lost 4 bases, V lost 5 bases, and 9 bases had no gene match. The CDR3 region has the DNA TGTGCCAGCAGCGACGTCAGGGGGCCGGGCACTGAAGCTTTCTTT. Protein sequence: CASSDVRGPGTEAFF.

The chain uses TRBV14 and TRBJ1-2; D is undetermined. Trimming removed 0 bases from V and 9 bases from J, with 8 bases in between. Germline loops: CDR1 SGHDN, CDR2 FVKESK. The CDR3 runs to 12 residues. As DNA, the CDR3 is TGTGCCAGCAGCCAAGACAGGTCTCGCTACACCTTC. Protein sequence: CASSQDRSRYTF.

The chain couples TRBV19 to TRBJ2-7, with 7 bases matching TRBD1. CDR3 length: 15 residues. Germline V gene sequence: CDR1 LNHDA, CDR2 SQIVND (reference sequence). Trimming removed 5 bases from V and 0 bases from J; junction bases left unmatched: 7. The CDR3 loop reads CASSSIGTDSYEQYF. The CDR3 DNA follows: TGTGCCAGTAGTTCTATCGGGACAGACTCCTACGAGCAGTACTTC.

The chain has TRBV7-2 and TRBJ2-1; 10 bases are shared with TRBD2. The CDR3 covers 14 residues. Germline V gene lookup returns CDR1 SGHTA and CDR2 FQGNSA. The trim removed 3 bases at V and 5 bases at J, leaving 1 base unmatched. The CDR3 sequence is CASSFSGGNNEQFF. The CDR3 bases are TGTGCCAGCAGCTTTAGCGGGGGGAACAATGAGCAGTTCTTC.

The rearrangement links TRBV10-3 to TRBJ2-5; 8 bases are shared with TRBD1. V gave up 5 bases and J gave up 5 bases; unmatched junction bases: 7. The CDR3 totals 14 residues. CDR1 and CDR2 from the germline V gene are ENHRY and SYGVKD. This CDR3 reads CAISSTGDGETQYF. Here the CDR3 DNA reads TGTGCCATCAGTTCGACAGGGGATGGGGAGACCCAGTACTTC.

This clone was detected only once. The rearrangement uses TRBV11-2 and TRBJ2-4; 7 bases agree with TRBD1. CDR1 and CDR2 from the germline V gene are SGHAT and FQNNGV. The junction had 5 bases not matched to a gene; V was cut back by 3 bases and J by 0 bases. This CDR3 has 16 residues. CDR3 loop: CASSLGTELAKNIQYF. DNA for the CDR3: TGTGCCAGCAGCTTGGGGACAGAATTAGCCAAAAACATTCAGTACTTC.

The J gene is TRBJ1-3, the V gene TRBV7-8; D remains ambiguous. V was shortened by 5 bases and J by 0 bases, with 11 bases between the two germline ends. This CDR3 is built from 15 residues. Germline CDR1 reads SGHVS; CDR2 reads FQNEAQ. The chain's CDR3 is CASSRLGVSGNTIYF. The CDR3 nucleotides read TGTGCCAGCAGCCGACTCGGCGTCTCTGGAAACACCATATATTTT.

This clone was observed once. The J gene is TRBJ1-2, the V gene TRBV6-6; 11 positions match TRBD1. Germline lookup yields CDR1 MNHNY and CDR2 SVGAGI (reference sequence). The CDR3 totals 14 residues. Germline trimming cut 4 bases from V and 4 bases from J; bases unmatched to any gene: 2. In nucleotides, the CDR3 is TGTGCCAGCAGTTGGGGACAGGGGGTCTATGGCTACACCTTC. Translated, it gives CASSWGQGVYGYTF.

This chain connects TRBV27 to TRBJ2-7; D perhaps matches TRBD1 (6 bases). The CDR3 sequence is 17 residues long. V lost 7 bases, J lost 2 bases, and 24 bases lay in between. Germline CDR1 MNHEY, CDR2 SMNVEV (reference sequence). The chain's CDR3 is CASKPGHITIYPYEQYF. The CDR3 DNA sequence: TGTGCCAGCAAACCGGGACACATCACGATTTACCCCTACGAGCAGTACTTC.

The chain carries TRBV7-2 and TRBJ2-3, with 7 bases aligning to TRBD2. The germline V gene has CDR1 SGHTA and CDR2 FQGNSA. With V trimmed by 2 bases and J by 5 bases, 13 bases remained unmatched. The CDR3 consists of 17 residues. This chain's CDR3 is CASSLRGLGPNGDTQYF. CDR3 DNA sequence: TGTGCCAGCAGCTTACGAGGACTAGGCCCGAACGGAGATACGCAGTATTTT.